The present TCR beta chain was sequenced within a study of blood T cell repertoires in COVID-19. The overall study: Samples taken during acute and convalescent COVID-19 were collected in the United States, Italy and Spain.

This CDR3 is 14 amino acids long. Germline V CDR1 and CDR2: MNHEY, SMNVEV (reference sequence). The trim removed 2 bases at V and 3 bases at J, leaving 0 bases unmatched. A remark on this clone: Other DNA sequences in the same sample also yield this CDR3.

Per the study methods: Quantification of nucleated cells was approximated via reference gene primer amplification. Sequenced by immunoSEQ multiplex PCR; TCRdb stores in-frame clones only, minus some. The V and J calls and clone size come from that table; D and trimming were worked out from the DNA. The sample lists approximately 320,000 clones, about 88% seen once, with approximately 2.5% in the top ten. All enrollees were roughly 18 to 89 years old and from fewer than 25 US areas. The sample consisted of PBMCs or T cells enriched from blood (not recorded which). This receptor was taken from a man aged 55 to 70 who had recovered from COVID-19. The chain recombines TRBV27 with TRBJ2-7; 11 nucleotides align to TRBD2. CDR3: CASSLGTSGYEQYF. DNA for the CDR3: TGTGCCAGCAGTTTAGGGACTAGCGGCTACGAGCAGTACTTC.